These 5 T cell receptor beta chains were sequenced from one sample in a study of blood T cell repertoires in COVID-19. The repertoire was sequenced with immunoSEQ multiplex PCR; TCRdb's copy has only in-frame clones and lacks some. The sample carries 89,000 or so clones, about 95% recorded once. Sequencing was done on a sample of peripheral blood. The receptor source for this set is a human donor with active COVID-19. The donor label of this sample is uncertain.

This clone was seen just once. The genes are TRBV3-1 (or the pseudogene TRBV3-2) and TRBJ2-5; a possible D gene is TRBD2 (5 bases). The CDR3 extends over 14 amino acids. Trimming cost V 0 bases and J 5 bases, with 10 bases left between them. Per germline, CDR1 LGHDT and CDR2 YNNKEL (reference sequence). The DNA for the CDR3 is TGTGCCAGCAGCCAAGATGGGCGGGCGGAGACCCAGTACTTC. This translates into CASSQDGRAETQYF.

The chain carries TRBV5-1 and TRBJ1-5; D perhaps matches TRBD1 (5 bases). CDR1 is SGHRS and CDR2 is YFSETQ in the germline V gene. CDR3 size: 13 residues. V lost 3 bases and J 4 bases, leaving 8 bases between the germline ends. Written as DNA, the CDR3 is TGCGCCAGCAGCTCCGGGGGGAATCAGCCCCAGCATTTT. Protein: CASSSGGNQPQHF.

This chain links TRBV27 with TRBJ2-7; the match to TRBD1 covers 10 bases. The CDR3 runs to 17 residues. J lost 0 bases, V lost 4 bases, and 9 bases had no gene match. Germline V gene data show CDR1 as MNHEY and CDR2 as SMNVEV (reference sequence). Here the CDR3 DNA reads TGTGCCAGCAGTTCGATGCCGGGACAGGGGATCTCCTACGAGCAGTACTTC. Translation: CASSSMPGQGISYEQYF.

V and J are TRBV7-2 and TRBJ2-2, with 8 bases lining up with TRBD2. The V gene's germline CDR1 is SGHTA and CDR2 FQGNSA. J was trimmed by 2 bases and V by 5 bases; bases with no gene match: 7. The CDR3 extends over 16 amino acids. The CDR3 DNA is TGTGCCAGCAGCCAATCACTAGCGGCCAACACCGGGGAGCTGTTTTTT. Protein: CASSQSLAANTGELFF.

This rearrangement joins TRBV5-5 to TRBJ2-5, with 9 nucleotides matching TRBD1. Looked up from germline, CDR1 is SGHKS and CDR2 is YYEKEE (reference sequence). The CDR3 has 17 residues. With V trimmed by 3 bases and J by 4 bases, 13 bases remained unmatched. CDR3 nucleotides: TGTGCCAGCAGCTGGTCTTACCGGGACAGGGACGGAGAGACCCAGTACTTC. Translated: CASSWSYRDRDGETQYF.